The 21 T cell receptor beta chains below all came from one sample that was sequenced in a study of CD8 T cells in Susac syndrome. Reverse transcription used about 0.5 to 1 ug RNA and random hexamers. TCRdb used MiXCR to reprocess the immunoSEQ multiplex PCR reads, holding one entry per CDR3 protein. The table records 85,000 to 95,000 distinct CDR3 sequences, 85% to 95% of them present only once. The sample comprised CD4+ T cells from PBMCs. These TCRs come from a human donor with Susac syndrome.

The chain carries TRBV12-5 and TRBJ2-7; 7 bases map to TRBD1. V lost 5 bases to trimming and J lost 6 bases; unmatched junction nucleotides: 1. CDR1 and CDR2 (germline): LGHNT, FRNRAP. The CDR3 loop spans 11 amino acids. The CDR3 nucleotides read TGTGCTAGTGGTCCAGGGGGCGAGCAGTACTTC. This encodes CASGPGGEQYF.

The chain has TRBV19 and TRBJ1-2; D ambiguous. V was trimmed by 2 bases and J by 7 bases, leaving 8 bases between them. Germline CDR1 LNHDA, CDR2 SQIVND (reference sequence). The CDR3 has 12 residues. CDR3 DNA sequence: TGTGCCAGTAGTATACGAACGGGTGGCTACACCTTC. Translating it yields CASSIRTGGYTF.

The chain links TRBV2 to TRBJ2-5; 14 bases fit TRBD2. Germline V lookup: CDR1 SNHLY, CDR2 FYNNEI. The J segment lost 4 bases and the V segment lost 6 bases, leaving 7 bases of the junction unmatched. This CDR3 has 16 amino acids. Here the CDR3 DNA reads TGTGCCAGCAGGAGGACTAGCGGGGGGACGAGAGAGACCCAGTACTTC. It codes for CASRRTSGGTRETQYF.

This sequence joins TRBV20-1 and TRBJ1-5; D remains unclear. The CDR3 sequence is 14 residues long. The V gene lost 2 bases and the J gene lost 1 base, with 9 bases spanning the gap. Germline V CDR1 and CDR2: DFQATT, SNEGSKA (reference sequence). The DNA for the CDR3 is TGCAGTGCTAGAACGGTGGCGAGCAATCAGCCCCAGCATTTT. Translation: CSARTVASNQPQHF.

V is TRBV4-3 and J is TRBJ1-2; D is perhaps TRBD1 (5 bases). V dropped 0 bases and J dropped 3 bases, with 11 bases sitting between them. CDR1 LGHNA and CDR2 YSLEER come from the germline V gene. CDR3 length: 15 residues. CDR3 sequence reads: CASSQDLGPDYGYTF. As DNA, the CDR3 is TGCGCCAGCAGCCAAGATCTGGGGCCTGACTATGGCTACACCTTC.

This clonotype was detected only a few times. The chain employs TRBV11-2 and TRBJ2-7; D call uncertain. The CDR3 consists of 15 residues. The V gene lost 2 bases and the J gene lost 3 bases, with 14 bases spanning the gap. Germline values: CDR1 SGHAT, CDR2 FQNNGV. The CDR3 sequence is CASSLSRAGNYEQYF. The CDR3 bases are TGTGCCAGCAGCTTAAGTCGCGCAGGCAACTACGAGCAGTACTTC.

The rearrangement uses TRBV5-1 and TRBJ2-5; weak D call: TRBD2 (6 bases). V gave up 8 bases and J gave up 5 bases, with 22 bases separating them. The CDR3 spans 15 residues. Germline V CDR1 and CDR2: SGHRS, YFSETQ. The CDR3 DNA reads as TGCGCCAGTAGCCGGTCCGGGGGAGGATTGGAGACCCAGTACTTC. As protein: CASSRSGGGLETQYF.

The rearrangement uses TRBV12-3 or TRBV12-4 and TRBJ2-1, with 11 positions matching TRBD1. The V and J ends lost 1 base and 6 bases, in that order; junction bases with no gene match: 8. CDR3 length equals 17 residues. CDR3 sequence reads: CASSLVRGQGAGNEQFF. The CDR3 coding sequence is TGTGCCAGCAGTTTAGTGAGAGGACAGGGGGCTGGCAATGAGCAGTTCTTC.

The J gene is TRBJ2-6, the V gene TRBV5-1; TRBD1 or TRBD2 may be the D gene (5 bases each). The V end was cut by 0 bases, the J end by 2 bases, with 15 bases between. From germline, CDR1 is SGHRS and CDR2 YFSETQ. The CDR3 totals 18 residues. The CDR3 protein is CASSLADISGPGANVLTF. CDR3 nucleotides: TGCGCCAGCAGCTTGGCCGACATCTCGGGACCTGGGGCCAACGTCCTGACTTTC.

This chain connects TRBV11-1 to TRBJ2-3; 8 bases are a match to TRBD2. This CDR3 spans 20 amino acids. CDR1 and CDR2 from the germline V gene are SGHAT and FQDESV (reference sequence). V trimming: 1 base; J trimming: 4 bases; junction bases outside the gene matches: 19. CDR3 DNA sequence: TGTGCCAGCAGCTTAGATGACGCGGGGGGCTTCCCCACGATGGCAGATACGCAGTATTTT. Its translation is CASSLDDAGGFPTMADTQYF.

The rearrangement uses TRBV20-1 and TRBJ1-1; D not resolved. Germline CDR1 and CDR2: DFQATT and SNEGSKA (reference sequence). V was clipped by 1 base and J by 3 bases, with 9 bases between them. The CDR3 extends over 13 amino acids. The CDR3 DNA sequence: TGCAGTGCTAGAGGCCCCGGGCACACTGAAGCTTTCTTT. Amino acids: CSARGPGHTEAFF.

This clonotype was counted only a few times. The chain couples TRBV28 to TRBJ1-2; D uncertain. CDR3 size: 14 residues. Trimming stripped 4 bases from V and 1 base from J, with 10 bases between. Germline CDR1 and CDR2: MDHEN and SYDVKM. CDR3 sequence: CASSSSPLNYGYTF. The CDR3 DNA reads as TGTGCCAGCAGTTCTTCCCCGCTTAACTATGGCTACACCTTC.

This chain's CDR3 is CAWSPTGGYQPQHF. CDR3 nucleotide sequence: TGTGCCTGGAGTCCCACAGGGGGCTATCAGCCCCAGCATTTT. V and J are TRBV30 and TRBJ1-5, with 9 positions matching TRBD1. Germline-derived CDR1 and CDR2 are GTSNPN and SVGIG (reference sequence). J lost 5 bases, V lost 2 bases, and 4 bases had no gene match. CDR3 length: 14 residues.

This clonotype was observed once. The chain combines TRBV23-1 with TRBJ1-6; D is undetermined. TRBV23-1 is an open reading frame whose function is uncertain. V gave up 3 bases and J gave up 8 bases, with 20 bases separating them. The CDR3 is 17 residues long. The CDR3 DNA reads TGCGCCAGCAGTCAGCGACACCACCCTCGGAGAGATTCACCCCTCCACTTT. Its translation: CASSQRHHPRRDSPLHF.

The J gene is TRBJ2-1, the V gene TRBV14; the match to TRBD2 covers 7 bases. From germline, CDR1 is SGHDN and CDR2 FVKESK. V lost 3 bases to trimming and J lost 4 bases; unmatched junction nucleotides: 0. This CDR3 contains 13 residues. The CDR3 loop reads CASSQGGYNEQFF. The CDR3, as DNA: TGTGCCAGCAGCCAGGGAGGGTACAATGAGCAGTTCTTC.

This clonotype was observed once. The chain is built from TRBV30 and TRBJ2-1; D is uncertain. The ends were cut back, 2 bases at V and 4 bases at J, with 6 bases in the middle. The CDR3 totals 12 residues. Germline V gene lookup returns CDR1 GTSNPN and CDR2 SVGIG (reference sequence). Here the CDR3 reads CAWSSGYNEQFF. The CDR3 DNA reads TGTGCCTGGAGTTCCGGATACAATGAGCAGTTCTTC.

The V and J genes are TRBV7-8 and TRBJ1-2; D might be TRBD1 (5 bases). From germline, CDR1 is SGHVS and CDR2 FQNEAQ. The CDR3 sequence is 15 residues long. Trimming removed 4 bases at V and 2 bases at J, with 14 bases between. CDR3 residues: CASSSSEGQNYGYTF. Here the CDR3 DNA reads TGTGCCAGCAGCTCTAGCGAAGGACAAAACTATGGCTACACCTTC.

This chain connects TRBV3-1 to TRBJ2-7, with 8 bases lining up with TRBD2. CDR1 and CDR2 (germline): LGHDT, YNNKEL (reference sequence). This CDR3 region has 15 residues. V lost 1 base, J lost 7 bases, and 9 bases stayed unmatched. Here the CDR3 DNA reads TGTGCCAGCAGCCAAGGCGTCGGGGGGGCGTGGGAGCAGTACTTC. Its protein product is CASSQGVGGAWEQYF.

V and J are TRBV5-4 and TRBJ2-3; 7 bases match TRBD2. The CDR3 loop spans 14 amino acids. Germline V CDR1 and CDR2: SGHNT, YYREEE (reference sequence). The V and J ends lost 1 base and 6 bases, in that order; junction bases with no gene match: 5. CDR3 sequence: CASSLLASGDTQYF. CDR3 nucleotides: TGTGCCAGCAGCTTGTTGGCTAGCGGCGATACGCAGTATTTT.

The chain recombines TRBV29-1 with TRBJ2-3, with 13 nucleotides matching TRBD2. The CDR3 sequence is 15 residues long. V shed 7 bases, J shed 2 bases, and the junction held 6 bases outside the gene matches. The germline V gene has CDR1 SQVTM and CDR2 ANQGSEA. CDR3 sequence reads: CSALGLAGYTDTQYF. DNA for the CDR3: TGCAGCGCCCTGGGACTAGCGGGGTACACAGATACGCAGTATTTT.

CDR3 sequence reads: CASSYAGGDSPLHF. For the CDR3, the DNA is TGTGCCAGCAGTTACGCCGGTGGGGATTCACCCCTCCACTTT. This chain connects TRBV6-6 to TRBJ1-6, with no clear D. Trimming left V 2 bases short and J 8 bases short, with 10 bases between. Per the germline V gene, CDR1 is MNHNY and CDR2 is SVGAGI (reference sequence). The CDR3 totals 14 residues.